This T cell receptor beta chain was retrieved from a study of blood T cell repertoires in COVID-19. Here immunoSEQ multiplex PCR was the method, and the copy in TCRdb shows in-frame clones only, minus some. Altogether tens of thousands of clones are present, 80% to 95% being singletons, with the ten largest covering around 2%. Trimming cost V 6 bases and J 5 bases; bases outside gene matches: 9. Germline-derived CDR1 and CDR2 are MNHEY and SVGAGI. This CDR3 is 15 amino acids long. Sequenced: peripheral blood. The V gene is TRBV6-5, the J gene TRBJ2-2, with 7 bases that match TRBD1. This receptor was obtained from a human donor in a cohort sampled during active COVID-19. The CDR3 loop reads CASRTRDSSTGELFF. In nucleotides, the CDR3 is TGTGCCAGCAGAACCAGGGACAGCTCAACCGGGGAGCTGTTTTTT.